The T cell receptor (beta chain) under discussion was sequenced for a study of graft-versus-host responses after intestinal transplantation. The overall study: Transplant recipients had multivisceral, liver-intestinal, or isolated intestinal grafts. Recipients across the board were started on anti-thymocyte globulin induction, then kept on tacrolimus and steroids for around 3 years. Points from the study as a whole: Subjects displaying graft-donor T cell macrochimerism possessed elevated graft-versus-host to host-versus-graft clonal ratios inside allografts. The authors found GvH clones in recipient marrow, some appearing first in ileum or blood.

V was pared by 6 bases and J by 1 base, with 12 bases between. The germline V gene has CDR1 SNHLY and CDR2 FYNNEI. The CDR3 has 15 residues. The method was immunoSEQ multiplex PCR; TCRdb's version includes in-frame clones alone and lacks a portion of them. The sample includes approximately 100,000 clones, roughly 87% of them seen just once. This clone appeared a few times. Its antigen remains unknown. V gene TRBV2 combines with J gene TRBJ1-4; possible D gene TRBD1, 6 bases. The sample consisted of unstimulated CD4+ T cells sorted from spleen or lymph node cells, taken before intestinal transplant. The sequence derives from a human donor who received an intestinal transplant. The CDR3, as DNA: TGTGCCAGCAGGGGGGTGACAGGAACTAATGAAAAACTGTTTTTT. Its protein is CASRGVTGTNEKLFF.